Included here is one TCR beta chain sequence, with context. Its target is not known. This CDR3 is 16 amino acids long. Germline V gives CDR1 SGHDT, CDR2 YYEEEE. With V trimmed by 7 bases and J by 1 base, 9 bases remained unmatched. The source of the sample is a study of cytomegalovirus exposure and HLA in healthy donors. Whole-study findings and limits: Data from an earlier analysis indicated that most TCR beta V segments were productive either about 87% or about 30% of the time. As a later analysis showed, several of the most significant clusters appeared to be linked to common viral pathogens. Certain sequence variants were highly shared and formed a cluster, and this cluster was likely a sequencing artifact.

In the PCR, 60 Vbeta and 13 Jbeta primers were used. Profiling relied on immunoSEQ multiplex PCR, and the TCRdb table lists in-frame clones only, not all of them. Of approximately 140,000 clones in the sample, 79% were seen once. This clonotype was obtained from a human donor in good health. J is TRBJ2-3 and V is TRBV5-6; TRBD2 matches 10 bases. Sequences were obtained from PBMCs. CDR3 sequence reads: CASRSLAGGGTDTQYF. CDR3 bases: TGTGCCAGCCGATCCTTAGCGGGGGGCGGCACAGATACGCAGTATTTT.